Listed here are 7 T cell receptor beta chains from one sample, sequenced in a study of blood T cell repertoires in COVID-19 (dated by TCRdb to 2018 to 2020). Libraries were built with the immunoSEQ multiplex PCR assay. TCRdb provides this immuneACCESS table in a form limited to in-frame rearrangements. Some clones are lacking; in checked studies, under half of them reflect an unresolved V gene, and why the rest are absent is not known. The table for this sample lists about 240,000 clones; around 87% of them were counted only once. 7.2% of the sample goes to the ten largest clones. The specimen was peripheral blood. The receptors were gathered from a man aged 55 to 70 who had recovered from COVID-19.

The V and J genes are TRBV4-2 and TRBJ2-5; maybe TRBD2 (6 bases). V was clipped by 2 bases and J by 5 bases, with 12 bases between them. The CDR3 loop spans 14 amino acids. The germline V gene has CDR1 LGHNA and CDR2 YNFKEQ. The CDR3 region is CASSQSTGVETQYF. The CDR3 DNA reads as TGTGCCAGCAGCCAAAGTACGGGGGTGGAGACCCAGTACTTC.

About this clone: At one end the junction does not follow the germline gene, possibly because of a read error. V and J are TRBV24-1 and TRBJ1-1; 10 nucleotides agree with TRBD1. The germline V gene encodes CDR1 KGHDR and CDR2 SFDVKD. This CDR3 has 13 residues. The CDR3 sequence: CAARQGANTEAFF. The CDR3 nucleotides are TGTGCCGCCAGACAGGGGGCGAACACTGAAGCTTTCTTT.

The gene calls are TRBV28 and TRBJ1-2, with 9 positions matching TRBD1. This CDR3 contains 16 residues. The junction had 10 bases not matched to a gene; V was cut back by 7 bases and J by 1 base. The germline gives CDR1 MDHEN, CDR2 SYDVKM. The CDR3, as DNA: TGTGCCAGCAACCTAGGACAGGGGCCTTTTAACTATGGCTACACCTTC. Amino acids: CASNLGQGPFNYGYTF.

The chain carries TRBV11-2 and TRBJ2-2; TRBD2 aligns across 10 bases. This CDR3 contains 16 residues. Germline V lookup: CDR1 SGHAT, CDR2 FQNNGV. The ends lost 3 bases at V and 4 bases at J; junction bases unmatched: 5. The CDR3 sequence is CASSFLAGVGTGELFF. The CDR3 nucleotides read TGTGCCAGCAGCTTCCTAGCGGGGGTGGGCACCGGGGAGCTGTTTTTT.

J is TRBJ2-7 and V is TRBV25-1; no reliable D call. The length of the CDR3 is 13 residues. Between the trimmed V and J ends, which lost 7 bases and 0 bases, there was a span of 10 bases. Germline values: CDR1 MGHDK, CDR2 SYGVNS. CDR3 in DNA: TGTGCCAGCACCGTTCACAGCTCCTACGAGCAGTACGTC. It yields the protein CASTVHSSYEQYV.

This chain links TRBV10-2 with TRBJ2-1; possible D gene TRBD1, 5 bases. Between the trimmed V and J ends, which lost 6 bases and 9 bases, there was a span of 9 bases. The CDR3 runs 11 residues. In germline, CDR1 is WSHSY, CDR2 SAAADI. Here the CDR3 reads CASRETAEQFF. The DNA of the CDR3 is TGCGCCAGCAGAGAGACAGCTGAGCAGTTCTTC.

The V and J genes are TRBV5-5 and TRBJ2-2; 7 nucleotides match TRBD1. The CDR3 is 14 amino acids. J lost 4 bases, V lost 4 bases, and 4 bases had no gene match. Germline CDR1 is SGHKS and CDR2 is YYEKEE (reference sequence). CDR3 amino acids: CASSLRGTTGELFF. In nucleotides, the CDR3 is TGTGCCAGCAGCCTCAGGGGGACCACCGGGGAGCTGTTTTTT. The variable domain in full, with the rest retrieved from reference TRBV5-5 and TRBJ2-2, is DAGVTQSPTHLIKTRGQQVTLRCSPISGHKSVSWYQQVLGQGPQFIFQYYEKEERGRGNFPDRFSARQFPNYSSELNVNALLLGDSALYLCASSLRGTTGELFFGEGSRLTVL.